This is a list of T cell receptor beta chains from one sample in a study of blood T cell repertoires in COVID-19. Libraries were prepared by immunoSEQ multiplex PCR; TCRdb keeps only in-frame clonotypes and omits some of them. The sample has fewer than 45,000 clones, around 90% seen once. The material sequenced was peripheral blood. Receptor source: a man in his 60s with active or convalescent COVID-19. CDR3s include the opening cysteine and the closing phenylalanine or tryptophan. Fields, in order: V gene, D gene, clone size, J gene, CDR3 protein, CDR3 DNA. The D gene is left open where the match is weak. Clone size, where shown, is once, few, many, or a class for clones that have expanded.

TRBV2	TRBD2	-	TRBJ2-1	CASSPFAGTSHNEQFF	TGTGCCAGCAGCCCCTTCGCCGGGACTAGTCACAATGAGCAGTTCTTC
TRBV5-4	TRBD1	-	TRBJ1-1	CASSLPWTGKNTEAFF	TGTGCCAGCAGCTTGCCATGGACAGGAAAGAACACTGAAGCTTTCTTT
TRBV30	-	-	TRBJ1-6	CAWSSFSQDSPLHF	TGTGCCTGGAGTTCCTTCTCCCAGGATTCACCCCTCCACTTT
TRBV19	-	-	TRBJ2-1	CASSIYVANYEQFF	TGTGCCAGTAGTATCTATGTCGCGAACTATGAGCAGTTCTTC
TRBV5-6	-	-	TRBJ1-1	CASSSSAEAFF	TGTGCCAGCAGCTCCTCGGCTGAAGCTTTCTTT
TRBV6-1	-	-	TRBJ1-2	CASTGWYGYTF	TGTGCCAGCACGGGGTGGTATGGCTACACCTTC
TRBV6-6	TRBD1	-	TRBJ1-6	CASSLFSFTGTGANSPLHF	TGTGCCAGCAGTCTTTTTTCATTTACCGGGACAGGGGCTAATTCACCCCTCCACTTT
TRBV2	TRBD2	-	TRBJ2-5	CASRLAGPYQETQYF	TGTGCCAGCAGACTAGCGGGACCGTACCAAGAGACCCAGTACTTC
TRBV28	TRBD2	-	TRBJ2-4	CASSSTSGNPLAKNIQYF	TGTGCCAGCAGTTCGACTAGCGGGAACCCCCTAGCCAAAAACATTCAGTACTTC
TRBV7-9	-	-	TRBJ2-2	CASRDSTGELFF	TGTGCCAGCAGGGACAGCACCGGGGAGCTGTTTTTT
TRBV5-4	-	-	TRBJ2-4	CASSSVGGNIQYF	TGTGCCAGCAGCTCCGTTGGCGGAAACATTCAGTACTTC
TRBV30	-	-	TRBJ1-2	CAWSVEGTDGYTF	TGTGCCTGGAGTGTGGAGGGAACCGATGGCTACACCTTC
TRBV18	-	-	TRBJ1-6	CASSPEQYNSPLHF	TGTGCCAGCTCACCAGAACAGTATAATTCACCCCTCCACTTT
TRBV29-1	-	once	TRBJ2-3	CSVEEGTQYF	TGCAGCGTTGAGGAGGGTACGCAGTATTTT
TRBV27	-	-	TRBJ1-5	CASGPAGPNNQPQHF	TGTGCCAGCGGCCCCGCGGGACCAAACAATCAGCCCCAGCATTTT
TRBV6-5	-	-	TRBJ1-4	CASSYGGWSEKLFF	TGTGCCAGCAGTTACGGAGGGTGGTCTGAAAAACTGTTTTTT
TRBV3-1/TRBV3-2	TRBD2	-	TRBJ2-5	CASSTGGLETQYF	TGTGCCAGCAGTACGGGGGGTCTAGAGACCCAGTACTTC
TRBV6-5	-	-	TRBJ1-1	CASPGLTKGAFF	TGTGCCAGCCCGGGACTCACTAAGGGGGCTTTCTTT
TRBV5-1	-	-	TRBJ1-1	CATQVNMNTEAFF	TGCGCCACCCAAGTGAACATGAACACTGAAGCTTTCTTT
TRBV6-5	-	-	TRBJ1-5	CASRSAGGNQPQHF	TGTGCCAGCAGGTCAGCGGGGGGCAATCAGCCCCAGCATTTT
TRBV4-1	-	-	TRBJ1-3	CASSQVRGTGGNTIYF	TGCGCCAGCAGCCAAGTCCGGGGTACGGGAGGAAACACCATATATTTT
TRBV6-5	-	-	TRBJ1-1	CASSRQPWTEAFF	TGTGCCAGCAGTAGACAGCCGTGGACTGAAGCTTTCTTT
TRBV13	-	-	TRBJ2-7	CASSLLWGDRGAYEQYF	TGTGCCAGCAGCTTACTTTGGGGGGACCGCGGGGCTTACGAGCAGTACTTC
TRBV5-4	-	-	TRBJ2-2	CASSTGDTGELFF	TGTGCCAGCAGCACGGGAGACACCGGGGAGCTGTTTTTT
TRBV7-2	-	-	TRBJ2-1	CASRPGGEGGVNEQFF	TGTGCCAGCAGGCCAGGTGGAGAAGGGGGAGTCAATGAGCAGTTCTTC
TRBV28	TRBD2	-	TRBJ2-7	CASMVAGGAYEQYF	TGTGCCAGCATGGTAGCGGGAGGAGCCTACGAGCAGTACTTC
TRBV6-5	-	-	TRBJ1-1	CASERLGEAFF	TGTGCCAGTGAGCGGTTGGGGGAAGCTTTCTTT
TRBV5-6	TRBD2	-	TRBJ2-1	CASSLAWGGSYNEQFF	TGTGCCAGCAGCTTGGCCTGGGGGGGCTCCTACAATGAGCAGTTCTTC
TRBV6-5	-	-	TRBJ2-7	CASIPQAGNSYEQYF	TGTGCCAGCATCCCTCAAGCAGGGAACTCCTACGAGCAGTACTTC
TRBV2	-	once	TRBJ1-6	CASSPPRGGNSPLHF	TGTGCCAGCAGCCCTCCTCGGGGGGGCAATTCACCCCTCCACTTT
TRBV9	-	-	TRBJ2-2	CASSVDRSGELFF	TGTGCCAGCAGCGTAGACAGGTCCGGGGAGCTGTTTTTT
TRBV28	TRBD2	-	TRBJ2-7	CASSPTSGRNYEQYF	TGTGCCAGCAGTCCCACTAGCGGGAGGAACTACGAGCAGTACTTC
TRBV18	TRBD2	-	TRBJ2-3	CASSPRPLAGEGTDTQYF	TGTGCCAGCTCACCCAGACCGCTAGCGGGAGAGGGCACAGATACGCAGTATTTT
TRBV5-1	TRBD1	once	TRBJ1-5	CASSVGTGNQPQHF	TGCGCCAGCAGCGTAGGGACAGGCAATCAGCCCCAGCATTTT
TRBV4-1	TRBD1	-	TRBJ2-7	CASSQGQGGSYEQYF	TGCGCCAGCAGCCAGGGACAGGGTGGGTCCTACGAGCAGTACTTC
TRBV5-1	-	-	TRBJ1-4	CASSFGGAGNEKLFF	TGCGCCAGCAGCTTCGGGGGGGCGGGTAATGAAAAACTGTTTTTT
TRBV11-2	-	-	TRBJ2-1	CASSHRWGQNEQFF	TGTGCCAGCAGTCATAGGTGGGGCCAGAATGAGCAGTTCTTC
TRBV28	TRBD1	-	TRBJ1-5	CASSLWERTGSLGNQPQHF	TGTGCCAGCAGTTTATGGGAGAGGACAGGGTCTTTAGGCAATCAGCCCCAGCATTTT